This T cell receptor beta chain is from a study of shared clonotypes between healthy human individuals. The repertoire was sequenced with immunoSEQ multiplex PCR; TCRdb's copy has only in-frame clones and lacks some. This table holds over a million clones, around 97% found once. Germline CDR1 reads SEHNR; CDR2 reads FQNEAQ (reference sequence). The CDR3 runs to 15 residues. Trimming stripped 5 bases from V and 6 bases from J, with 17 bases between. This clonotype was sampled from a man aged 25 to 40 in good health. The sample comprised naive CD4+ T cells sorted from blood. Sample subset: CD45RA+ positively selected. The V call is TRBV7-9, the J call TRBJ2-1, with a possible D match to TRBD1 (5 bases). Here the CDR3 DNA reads TGTGCCAGCAGCGTCCGAACAGGAGTCCCCAATGAGCAGTTCTTC. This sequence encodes CASSVRTGVPNEQFF.